This T cell receptor (beta chain) emerged from a study of identical twins. Remarks on this clonotype: Its antigen is unknown.

Template switching introduced a universal primer site, and the cDNA bore unique molecular identifiers. TCRdb independently ran MiXCR on the 5' RACE reads; one entry per CDR3 protein. This sample has 1.5 million to 2 million distinct CDR3 sequences; 32% occur once, and the top ten carry about 0.27%. Study-wide results and limits: The same donors were not followed; conclusions instead depended on cross-sectional statistical analysis. The degree of excess twin sharing was weaker in beta out-of-frame sequences.

No donor was unhealthy or non-Caucasian. This CDR3 is built from 13 residues. Germline loops: CDR1 LGHNA, CDR2 YNFKEQ. V was pared by 0 bases and J by 3 bases, with 5 bases between. This TCR came from a newborn girl in good health. The sample was cord blood. This rearrangement joins TRBV4-2 to TRBJ1-2; no clear D. DNA of the CDR3: TGTGCCAGCAGCCAAGATGAGCACTATGGCTACACCTTC. Translation: CASSQDEHYGYTF.